The 24 T cell receptor beta chains below all came from one sample that was sequenced in a study of blood T cell repertoires in COVID-19 (dated by TCRdb to 2018 to 2020). Library preparation employed the immunoSEQ multiplex PCR assay. In its TCRdb copy, this immuneACCESS table keeps in-frame sequences only and misses some clones. Where compared with another copy, unresolved V genes explain less than half of these, and the others have no known cause. The sample includes 110,000 or so clones, with 84% observed a single time. The ten top clones hold around 8% of the sample. Sequenced sample: peripheral blood. The receptors were gathered from a woman in her forties with acute or convalescent COVID-19.

The chain links TRBV6-2 or TRBV6-3 to TRBJ2-1, with a possible D match to TRBD2 (8 bases). Germline CDR1 and CDR2: MNHEY and SVGEGT. This CDR3 contains 20 residues. Trimming removed 5 bases at V and 10 bases at J, with 36 bases between. DNA of the CDR3: TGTGCCAGCAGTCCCCTTTTTGGGAGGGGGCAAAGCGGGGGACTAGGGGAGCAGTTCTTC. Amino acids: CASSPLFGRGQSGGLGEQFF.

This clone was detected a few times. The rearrangement joins TRBV12-3 or TRBV12-4 to TRBJ1-1; D is possibly TRBD1 (5 bases). The CDR3 spans 12 residues. Trimming left V 6 bases short and J 7 bases short, with 12 bases between. The CDR3 nucleotides read TGTGCCAGCAGACTACAGGTACTTGAAGCTTTCTTT. Amino acid sequence: CASRLQVLEAFF.

The chain carries TRBV6-5 and TRBJ1-2, with D perhaps TRBD1 (5 bases). The V end was cut by 5 bases, the J end by 4 bases, with 11 bases between. This CDR3 is 13 amino acids long. Per germline, CDR1 MNHEY and CDR2 SVGAGI. The CDR3 bases are TGTGCCAGCAGTCCCGGGGGGGGCTATGGCTACACCTTC. Its protein is CASSPGGGYGYTF.

This clone was observed a few times. The chain combines TRBV5-4 with TRBJ2-1, with a weak D call TRBD1 (6 bases). Between the trimmed V and J ends, which lost 5 bases and 9 bases, there was a span of 21 bases. CDR3 length: 15 residues. Per the germline V gene, CDR1 is SGHNT and CDR2 is YYREEE (reference sequence). The CDR3: CASREQGLSLGEQFF. The CDR3 region has the DNA TGTGCCAGCAGGGAACAGGGTTTAAGTTTGGGTGAGCAGTTCTTC.

This clone was counted at least ten times. The chain combines TRBV19 with TRBJ1-5, with 10 bases matching TRBD1. The CDR3 sequence is 16 residues long. With 3 bases clipped from V and 2 bases from J, the junction kept 4 bases outside the gene matches. CDR1 and CDR2 from the germline V gene are LNHDA and SQIVND (reference sequence). CDR3 DNA: TGTGCCAGTAGTATTCCGACAGGGGGCCGCAATCAGCCCCAGCATTTT. Translating it yields CASSIPTGGRNQPQHF.

The rearrangement joins TRBV28 to TRBJ1-2; 8 nucleotides align to TRBD1. CDR3 length: 14 residues. Germline V gene data show CDR1 as MDHEN and CDR2 as SYDVKM. Trimming removed 4 bases from V and 2 bases from J; junction bases left unmatched: 3. The CDR3 sequence is CASSWGQVNYGYTF. Written as DNA, the CDR3 is TGTGCCAGCAGTTGGGGACAGGTGAACTATGGCTACACCTTC.

V is TRBV7-2 and J is TRBJ2-7, with TRBD1 matching 10 bases. CDR3 length equals 15 residues. Trimming cost V 5 bases and J 5 bases; bases outside gene matches: 9. CDR1 SGHTA and CDR2 FQGNSA come from the germline V gene. DNA for the CDR3: TGTGCCAGCAGCCAAACCGGGACAGGGGAGAACGAGCAGTACTTC. This translates into CASSQTGTGENEQYF.

This sequence joins TRBV7-2 and TRBJ2-7; weak D call: TRBD2 (6 bases). The length of the CDR3 is 16 residues. Deletions cut 5 bases from V and 2 bases from J, with 19 bases between. Germline V CDR1 and CDR2: SGHTA, FQGNSA. The CDR3 spells CASSLSGGGRTYEQYF. The CDR3 DNA is TGTGCCAGCAGCCTTTCTGGTGGAGGGCGAACCTACGAGCAGTACTTC.

The V and J genes are TRBV2 and TRBJ1-2; 8 nucleotides match TRBD1. Germline V gene sequence: CDR1 SNHLY, CDR2 FYNNEI. The CDR3 contains 15 residues. Trimming removed 6 bases from V and 4 bases from J; junction bases left unmatched: 10. The CDR3: CASRKGQGGSYGYTF. Written as DNA, the CDR3 is TGTGCCAGCAGAAAAGGACAGGGAGGTTCCTATGGCTACACCTTC.

The rearrangement links TRBV10-3 to TRBJ1-2; 8 bases fit TRBD1. CDR1 and CDR2 from the germline V gene are ENHRY and SYGVKD. V shed 2 bases and J 7 bases; nucleotides not matched to a gene: 12. The CDR3 contains 16 residues. The CDR3: CAISEPDRGLSGGYTF. As DNA, the CDR3 is TGTGCCATCAGTGAGCCCGACAGGGGTTTGTCGGGTGGCTACACCTTC.

The chain links TRBV9 to TRBJ2-7; D not certain. CDR3 length: 14 residues. Trimming left V 2 bases short and J 1 base short, with 10 bases between. Germline V gives CDR1 SGDLS, CDR2 YYNGEE. The CDR3 DNA sequence: TGTGCCAGCAGCGTGAGTTATATGTCCTACGAGCAGTACTTC. It codes for CASSVSYMSYEQYF.

Points on this clone: As the CDR3 is not closed by the conserved phenylalanine or tryptophan, this likely results from a read error. The DNA is left out, because the CDR3 cannot be placed on it with certainty; the CDR3 is given as TCRdb lists it. This chain joins TRBV30 and TRBJ2-7; the table's D call TRBD2 went unverified against the DNA. The germline CDR1 and CDR2 sequences are GTSNPN and SVGIG (reference sequence). The CDR3 is made up of 13 amino acids, end residues included. The CDR3 here is CASSDLRGAYSTL.

V gene TRBV5-1 combines with J gene TRBJ1-1; 9 bases are a match to TRBD1. The CDR3 extends over 16 amino acids. CDR1 and CDR2 (germline): SGHRS, YFSETQ. Trimming at V came to 4 bases and at J to 3 bases, leaving 10 bases not matched to a gene. The DNA for the CDR3 is TGCGCCAGCAGCGAACAGACAGGGGGGAGGGACACTGAAGCTTTCTTT. Protein sequence: CASSEQTGGRDTEAFF.

The rearrangement links TRBV30 to TRBJ1-4; 8 nucleotides line up with TRBD1. The CDR3 has 14 residues. Germline trimming cut 1 base from V and 7 bases from J; bases unmatched to any gene: 5. In germline, CDR1 is GTSNPN, CDR2 SVGIG (reference sequence). This CDR3 is CAWSEDRVGEKLFF. In DNA, the CDR3 is TGTGCCTGGAGTGAGGACAGGGTCGGTGAAAAACTGTTTTTT.

V gene TRBV7-8 combines with J gene TRBJ2-3, with D possibly TRBD2 on 6 matching bases. Germline CDR1 reads SGHVS; CDR2 reads FQNEAQ. The CDR3 sequence is 16 residues long. Trimming left V 5 bases short and J 1 base short, with 16 bases between. The CDR3 DNA reads TGTGCCAGCAGCGTCCGGGGGATCGGAGGCACAGATACGCAGTATTTT. Translating gives CASSVRGIGGTDTQYF.

This clone was counted a single time. The genes are TRBV6-5 and TRBJ2-2, with TRBD1 as a possible D gene (6 bases). The CDR3 is made up of 14 amino acids. From germline, CDR1 is MNHEY and CDR2 SVGAGI. Deletions cut 7 bases from V and 6 bases from J, with 15 bases between. The CDR3 region is CASIRTVDSGELFF. The CDR3 coding sequence is TGTGCCAGCATTAGGACAGTGGACTCCGGGGAGCTGTTTTTT.

This sequence joins TRBV11-2 and TRBJ1-4, with D unclear. V was pared by 1 base and J by 7 bases, with 13 bases between. CDR1 and CDR2 from the germline V gene are SGHAT and FQNNGV. The CDR3 consists of 15 residues. CDR3 nucleotides: TGTGCCAGCAGCTTAGGCGGAAGTGTAGGTGAAAAACTGTTTTTT. Its translation: CASSLGGSVGEKLFF.

This chain connects TRBV5-1 to TRBJ1-1; TRBD1 matches 7 bases. CDR1 SGHRS and CDR2 YFSETQ come from the germline V gene. This CDR3 region has 15 residues. The ends lost 4 bases at V and 2 bases at J; junction bases unmatched: 8. The CDR3 loop is CASSPAGQFNTEAFF. The CDR3 region has the DNA TGCGCCAGCAGCCCGGCGGGACAGTTTAACACTGAAGCTTTCTTT. Full variable domain (rest looked up from reference TRBV5-1 and TRBJ1-1): KAGVTQTPRYLIKTRGQQVTLSCSPISGHRSVSWYQQTPGQGLQFLFEYFSETQRNKGNFPGRFSGRQFSNSRSEMNVSTLELGDSALYLCASSPAGQFNTEAFFGQGTRLTVV.

The count of this clone is one. The chain carries TRBV7-2 and TRBJ1-3; tentative D call: TRBD1 (5 bases). The V and J ends lost 3 bases and 5 bases respectively, with 14 bases between them. CDR3 length: 15 amino acids. Germline lookup yields CDR1 SGHTA and CDR2 FQGNSA. CDR3 residues: CASSFRGGARNTIYF. In nucleotides, the CDR3 is TGTGCCAGCAGCTTTCGGGGGGGAGCAAGAAACACCATATATTTT.

This sequence joins TRBV18 and TRBJ2-5; D perhaps matches TRBD1 (5 bases). V was cut by 3 bases and J by 4 bases, with 12 bases left in between. This CDR3 is built from 14 residues. The germline V gene has CDR1 KGHSH and CDR2 LQKENI. The DNA for the CDR3 is TGTGCCAGCTCACCCCGACAGCTCGGAGAGACCCAGTACTTC. Amino acid sequence: CASSPRQLGETQYF.

This chain connects TRBV7-9 to TRBJ1-2; 7 positions match TRBD1. V dropped 8 bases and J dropped 4; count of bases not matched to a gene: 13. Germline CDR1 SEHNR, CDR2 FQNEAQ (reference sequence). There are 15 residues in the CDR3. The CDR3 DNA reads as TGTGCCAGCCGCAAAATAGGGACAGATGCCTATGGCTACACCTTC. Protein sequence: CASRKIGTDAYGYTF.

This clone turned up a few times. The chain has TRBV5-6 and TRBJ1-2; TRBD1 agrees at 7 bases. This CDR3 spans 12 amino acids. V shed 2 bases, J shed 8 bases, and the junction held 3 bases outside the gene matches. Germline V lookup: CDR1 SGHDT, CDR2 YYEEEE. Here the CDR3 DNA reads TGTGCCAGCAGCTTAACAGGGGCGGGCTACACCTTC. This codes for CASSLTGAGYTF.

The chain employs TRBV2 and TRBJ2-1; 8 bases map to TRBD2. Germline CDR1 is SNHLY and CDR2 is FYNNEI. The ends lost 5 bases at V and 8 bases at J; junction bases unmatched: 8. This CDR3 spans 14 amino acids. Written as DNA, the CDR3 is TGTGCCAGCAGTCGTACGGGGGGGCAAGATGAGCAGTTCTTC. The encoded protein is CASSRTGGQDEQFF.

The chain joins TRBV7-2 to TRBJ1-1; a possible D gene is TRBD1 (5 bases). The germline V and J ends were trimmed by 5 bases and 2 bases, with 18 bases remaining between them. There are 16 residues in the CDR3. Germline CDR1 is SGHTA and CDR2 is FQGNSA. The CDR3 sequence is CASSPSPGLENTEAFF. The CDR3 DNA is TGTGCCAGCAGCCCCAGTCCAGGGCTGGAAAACACTGAAGCTTTCTTT.